A selection of T cell receptor beta chains follows, all from one sample in a study of cytomegalovirus exposure and HLA in healthy donors. Sequencing was performed with immunoSEQ multiplex PCR; in TCRdb, only in-frame clones are kept and a portion is missing. The repertoire consists of approximately 170,000 clones, with 68% occurring once and the leading ten covering 4% to 5.5%. Sequencing used PBMCs. Receptor source: a young woman in good health and CMV-seropositive. Each CDR3 is given with its conserved first and last residue. D genes are given only for firm matches. Only some rows state a clone size, as once, few, many or a class for expanded clones.

V	D	J	size	DNA	CDR3
TRBV29-1	.	TRBJ2-1	.	TGCAGCGTTGATACTAATGAGCAGTTCTTC	CSVDTNEQFF
TRBV7-9	TRBD1	TRBJ2-7	.	TGTGCCAGCAGCCGTCCAGGGGGCTTGGTCGAGCAGTACTTC	CASSRPGGLVEQYF
TRBV7-3	.	TRBJ2-1	once	TGTGCCAGCAGCTTAGTACGGGGTTACGAGCAGTTCTTC	CASSLVRGYEQFF
TRBV4-1	TRBD2	TRBJ2-1	.	TGCGCCAGCAGCCAAGTCGGGAGGGGACTAGCGGCCAAGCAGTTCTTC	CASSQVGRGLAAKQFF
TRBV4-1	.	TRBJ1-2	once	TGCGCCAGCAGCCAAGTTGGGGGGAGTTATGGCTACACCTTC	CASSQVGGSYGYTF
TRBV19	.	TRBJ1-1	.	TGTGCCAGTAGTCGGCCGCGGACTGAAGCTTTCTTT	CASSRPRTEAFF
TRBV30	TRBD2	TRBJ2-1	.	TGTGCCTGGAGTGTATTAGGCTTAGCGGGGGGCCTTAATGGGAATGAGCAGTTCTTC	CAWSVLGLAGGLNGNEQFF
TRBV4-1	TRBD1	TRBJ2-7	few	TGCGCCAGCAGCCAAGAAAGGGGGACAGATCAGTACTTC	CASSQERGTDQYF
TRBV6-5	TRBD1	TRBJ1-3	few	TGTGCCAGCAGTCCCACAGGGGGCGCGAACACCATATATTTT	CASSPTGGANTIYF
TRBV19	.	TRBJ2-1	.	TGTGCCAGTAGTCATTGGGTTCACAGCGGCGGGGAGCAGTTCTTC	CASSHWVHSGGEQFF
TRBV7-9	.	TRBJ2-5	few	TGTGCCAGCAGCTTACCATCAAGAGCCCAAGAGACCCAGTACTTC	CASSLPSRAQETQYF
TRBV7-8	TRBD1	TRBJ1-1	.	TGTGCCAGCAGCCCCGACAGGGGGTCGAACACTGAAGCTTTCTTT	CASSPDRGSNTEAFF
TRBV2	TRBD1	TRBJ1-2	.	TGTGCCAGCAGTGAAAGGACAGGGAAGGGCTACACCTTC	CASSERTGKGYTF
TRBV2	TRBD1	TRBJ1-4	.	TGTGCCAGCAGGGAGACAGGGCTTAATGAAAAACTGTTTTTT	CASRETGLNEKLFF
TRBV6-5	TRBD1	TRBJ2-7	.	TGTGCCAGCAGTTTAACAGGGGCCTCCGCCGAGCAGTACTTC	CASSLTGASAEQYF
TRBV5-6	TRBD1	TRBJ2-7	.	TGTGCCAGCAGCCTCGGGACAGGGTATAGCGCCTACGAGCAGTACTTC	CASSLGTGYSAYEQYF
TRBV7-2	.	TRBJ2-2	.	TGTGCCAGCAGCTTAGTGGAGGGCACCGGGGAGCTGTTTTTT	CASSLVEGTGELFF
TRBV7-9	.	TRBJ2-2	.	TGTGCCAGCAGCTTATCGGCCGGGGAGCTGTTTTTT	CASSLSAGELFF
TRBV5-1	.	TRBJ1-1	few	TGCGCCAGCAGCTTTTATTCCAGCGGGAACACTGAAGCTTTCTTT	CASSFYSSGNTEAFF
TRBV11-1	.	TRBJ2-2	.	TGTGCCAGCAGCTTAGACGGAGGGTTCGGAACCGGGGAGCTGTTTTTT	CASSLDGGFGTGELFF
TRBV6-5	.	TRBJ2-7	.	TGTGCCAGCAGTTATTCGGTTCTGAAGGAGCAGTACTTC	CASSYSVLKEQYF
TRBV5-4	TRBD1	TRBJ2-7	.	TGTGCCAGCAGCTTGTCTGCGCAGGGGGTCCACGAGCAGTACTTC	CASSLSAQGVHEQYF
TRBV27	TRBD1	TRBJ1-2	.	TGTGCCAGCAGGTTCCAGGGGGCTGGTGGCTACACCTTC	CASRFQGAGGYTF
TRBV28	.	TRBJ1-5	.	TGTGCCAGCAGTTTCGCAGGGGCCAACGGTCAGCCCCAGCATTTT	CASSFAGANGQPQHF
TRBV2	TRBD1	TRBJ1-1	.	TGTGCCAGACAGGGGACTTCCGGGACAGGAGCTTCAGAAGCTTTCTTT	CARQGTSGTGASEAFF
TRBV21-1	.	TRBJ2-7	few	TGTGCCAGCAGCACCGATACCCCATTGCGGGATCCCCATGGGGAGCAGTACTTC	CASSTDTPLRDPHGEQYF
TRBV6-5	TRBD1	TRBJ2-7	.	TGTGCCAGCAGCCGCGGACAGGGGAGCTCCTACGAGCAGTACTTC	CASSRGQGSSYEQYF
TRBV7-2	.	TRBJ1-4	few	TGTGCCAGCAGCTTAGCGCTAACAAGCCTCCAGGTTCTCCGTTTT	CASSLALTSLQVLRF
TRBV28	TRBD1	TRBJ1-2	.	TGTGCCGGGTCGACAGGGGGGATCTATGGCTACACCTTC	CAGSTGGIYGYTF
TRBV7-9	.	TRBJ1-1	.	TGTGCCAGCAGCTTAGCTGGGTTTCCGCGGGGAGCTTTCTTT	CASSLAGFPRGAFF
TRBV5-6	.	TRBJ2-7	.	TGTGCCAGCAGCTTGGATAGCGCAGCCTACGAGCAGTACTTC	CASSLDSAAYEQYF
TRBV4-1	.	TRBJ1-5	.	TGCGCCAGCAGCCAAGAACCGGGTTCGCAGCCCCAGCATTTT	CASSQEPGSQPQHF
TRBV7-9	.	TRBJ2-1	.	TGTGCCAGCAGCTCTTCCATTGTGCGGGTAAACAATGAGCAGTTCTTC	CASSSSIVRVNNEQFF
TRBV30	.	TRBJ1-6	.	TGTGCCTGGAGTGCTTGGCGGGGTCCCAATTCACCCCTCCACTTT	CAWSAWRGPNSPLHF
TRBV5-1	TRBD2	TRBJ2-7	.	TGCGCCAGCAGCCCGGGACTAGCGGGCTACGAGCAGTACTTC	CASSPGLAGYEQYF
TRBV2	TRBD2	TRBJ2-1	few	TGTGCCAGCACCGGGACTAGGGGTTACAATGAGCAGTTCTTC	CASTGTRGYNEQFF
TRBV18	TRBD1	TRBJ2-7	.	TGTGCCAGCTCACCACCGACAGGGAGCCTCTACGAGCAGTACTTC	CASSPPTGSLYEQYF
TRBV2	.	TRBJ1-4	.	TGTGCCAGCAGACTAGGGAAAGCAGGTGAAAAACTGTTTTTT	CASRLGKAGEKLFF
TRBV28	TRBD2	TRBJ2-1	.	TGTGCCAGCAGTTCCATGAGCGGGAGGTCCTACAATGAGCAGTTCTTC	CASSSMSGRSYNEQFF
TRBV27	.	TRBJ2-2	.	TGTGCCAGCGCCCCAGGCGAGAGGGAGCTGTTTTTT	CASAPGERELFF
TRBV7-2	.	TRBJ2-5	.	TGTGCCAGCGCACTCGGGGGGCCGGGCGAGACCCAGTACTTC	CASALGGPGETQYF
TRBV5-6	.	TRBJ2-1	.	TGTGCCAGCAGCTCCTCTAGCTTCTACAATGAGCAGTTCTTC	CASSSSSFYNEQFF
TRBV29-1	.	TRBJ2-7	.	TGCAGCGTCCGAATGATCCAGACTAGAGGGGCCTACGAGCAGTACTTC	CSVRMIQTRGAYEQYF
TRBV4-3	TRBD1	TRBJ2-7	.	TGCGCCAGCAGCCCATCCCGACAGGGGAGCTCCTACGAGCAGTACTTC	CASSPSRQGSSYEQYF
TRBV7-6	TRBD2	TRBJ2-7	.	TGTGCCAGCAGCCCACGACTAGCCGAAGAGCTCTCCTACGAGCAGTACTTC	CASSPRLAEELSYEQYF
TRBV7-9	TRBD1	TRBJ2-1	few	TGTGCCAGCAGCTACGGGACAGGGGCGTCCCGTGAGCAGTTCTTC	CASSYGTGASREQFF
TRBV18	TRBD2	TRBJ2-3	.	TGTGCCAGCTCACCACTCCTTGGACTAGCGGCAGATACGCAGTATTTT	CASSPLLGLAADTQYF
TRBV5-6	.	TRBJ2-3	.	TGTGCCAGCATACAGAACACACAAGATACGCAGTATTTT	CASIQNTQDTQYF
TRBV5-6	TRBD1	TRBJ1-6	once	TGTGCCAGCAGCTTCTCCGGGACAGGGGCACAATCACCCCTCCACTTT	CASSFSGTGAQSPLHF
TRBV19	.	TRBJ2-3	.	TGTGCCAGTAGTATCCCAGGTAGCACAGATACGCAGTATTTT	CASSIPGSTDTQYF
TRBV9	.	TRBJ2-7	.	TGTGCCAGCAGCCCCCAGGGACTCGGAAACTACGAGCAGTACTTC	CASSPQGLGNYEQYF
TRBV10-1	.	TRBJ2-1	few	TGCGCCAGCAGTGACTGGCCTACGTCGGGAAATGAGCAGTTCTTC	CASSDWPTSGNEQFF
TRBV30	.	TRBJ2-3	.	TGTGCCTGGAGTTTGGAGACCACAGATACGCAGTATTTT	CAWSLETTDTQYF